This T cell receptor beta chain was retrieved from a study of shared clonotypes between healthy human individuals. This CDR3 region has 15 residues. Germline-derived CDR1 and CDR2 are SGHTA and FQGNSA. Deletions cut 0 bases from V and 1 base from J, with 9 bases between. Assay: immunoSEQ multiplex PCR; the TCRdb copy retains only in-frame clones and omits some. The data contain about 2.4 million clones, around 94% of them seen just once; the ten biggest clones take up about 0.13%. J is TRBJ1-1 and V is TRBV7-2; D might be TRBD1 (6 bases). This receptor was taken from a man between 18 and 29 years old in good health. Source material: naive CD4+ T cells sorted from blood. Subset specified: CD45RA+ positively selected. CDR3 in amino acids: CASSLALDRNTEAFF. CDR3 DNA sequence: TGTGCCAGCAGCTTAGCCTTGGACAGGAACACTGAAGCTTTCTTT. The complete variable domain, with remaining parts taken from reference TRBV7-2 and TRBJ1-1, reads GAGVSQSPSNKVTEKGKDVELRCDPISGHTALYWYRQSLGQGLEFLIYFQGNSAPDKSGLPSDRFSAERTGGSVSTLTIQRTQQEDSAVYLCASSLALDRNTEAFFGQGTRLTVV.